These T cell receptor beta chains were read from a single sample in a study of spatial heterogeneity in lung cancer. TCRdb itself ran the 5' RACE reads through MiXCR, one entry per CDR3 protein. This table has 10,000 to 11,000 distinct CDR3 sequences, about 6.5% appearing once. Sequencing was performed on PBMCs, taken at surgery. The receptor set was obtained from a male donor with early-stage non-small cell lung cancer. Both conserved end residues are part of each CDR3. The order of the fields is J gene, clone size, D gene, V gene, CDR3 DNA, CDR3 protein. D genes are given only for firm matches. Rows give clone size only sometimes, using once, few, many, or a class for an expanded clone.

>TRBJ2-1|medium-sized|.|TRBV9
TGTGCCAGCAGCAGGGAGTCCCGGGTCAATGAGCAGTTCTTC
CASSRESRVNEQFF
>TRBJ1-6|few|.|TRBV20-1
TGCAGTGCTAGGCCCGGGCCCTTCGAGGAGGGTTCACCCCTCCACTTT
CSARPGPFEEGSPLHF
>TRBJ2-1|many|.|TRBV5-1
TGCGCCAGCCTGGCCGGCCCAGGAAATGAGCAGTTCTTC
CASLAGPGNEQFF
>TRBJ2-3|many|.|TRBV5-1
TGCGCCAGCAGCTTATCAGATACGCAGTATTTT
CASSLSDTQYF
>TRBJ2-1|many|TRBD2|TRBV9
TGTGCCAGCGCTAGCGGGAGGGCCTTAATTGACAATGAGCAGTTCTTC
CASASGRALIDNEQFF
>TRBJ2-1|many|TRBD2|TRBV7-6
TGTGCCAGCAGCTTATCTGGGACTAGCGGGTTCAATGAGCAGTTCTTC
CASSLSGTSGFNEQFF
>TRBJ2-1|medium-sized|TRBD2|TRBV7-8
TGTGCCAGCACCGGTCTGTGGGCGGGAGGAAGCAATGAGCAGTTCTTC
CASTGLWAGGSNEQFF
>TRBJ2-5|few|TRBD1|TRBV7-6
TGTGCCAGCAGCTTAGAAGCAGGGGGCTTGAAGGGGACCCAGTACTTC
CASSLEAGGLKGTQYF
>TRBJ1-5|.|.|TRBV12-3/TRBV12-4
TGTGCCAGCAGTTTTGATCAGAATCAGCCCCAGCATTTT
CASSFDQNQPQHF
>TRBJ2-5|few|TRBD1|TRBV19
TGTGCCAGTACTAAGACAGGGTCGGAGACCCAGTACTTC
CASTKTGSETQYF
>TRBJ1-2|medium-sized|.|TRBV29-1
TGCAGCGTCGGGACGCCTAACTATGGCTACACCTTC
CSVGTPNYGYTF
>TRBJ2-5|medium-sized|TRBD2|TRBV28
TGTGCCAGCAGTGTGACTAGCTGGCAAGAGACCCAGTACTTC
CASSVTSWQETQYF
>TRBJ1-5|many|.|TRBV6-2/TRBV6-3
TGTGCCAGCAGTTACCGAGGACTGAGCAGCAATCAGCCCCAGCATTTT
CASSYRGLSSNQPQHF
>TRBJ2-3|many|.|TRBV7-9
TGTGCCAGCAGCTTTCTGCGGTGGGGGAGCACAGATACGCAGTATTTT
CASSFLRWGSTDTQYF
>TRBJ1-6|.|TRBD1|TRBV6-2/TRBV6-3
TGTGCCAGCACTCGGGACAGCGATAATTCACCCCTCCACTTT
CASTRDSDNSPLHF
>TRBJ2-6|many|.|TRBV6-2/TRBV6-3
TGTGCCAGCAGGGAACAGGGAGCCGGGGCCAACGTCCTGACTTTC
CASREQGAGANVLTF
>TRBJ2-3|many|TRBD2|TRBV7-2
TGTGCCAGCAGACGGGACTACACAGATACGCAGTATTTT
CASRRDYTDTQYF
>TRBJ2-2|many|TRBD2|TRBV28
TGTGCCAGCAAACTGGGACTAGCGGTGACCGGGGAGCTGTTTTTT
CASKLGLAVTGELFF
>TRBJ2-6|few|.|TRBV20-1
TGCAGTGCTACCTTCCACTCTGGGGCCAACGTCCTGACTTTC
CSATFHSGANVLTF
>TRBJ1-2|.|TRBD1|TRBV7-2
TGTGCCAGCAGCTTAACTTCCGGGACAGGGTACGGCTACACCTTC
CASSLTSGTGYGYTF
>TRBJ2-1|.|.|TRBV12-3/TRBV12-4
TGTGCCAGCAGTCCGGGGCACTACAATGAGCAGTTCTTC
CASSPGHYNEQFF
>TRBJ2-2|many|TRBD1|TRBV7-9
TGTGCCAGCAGCTTAGGGGACAGGGCGAACACCGGGGAGCTGTTTTTT
CASSLGDRANTGELFF
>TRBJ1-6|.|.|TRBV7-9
TGTGCCAGCAGCTTAGGGCAGACTAATAATTCACCCCTCCACTTT
CASSLGQTNNSPLHF
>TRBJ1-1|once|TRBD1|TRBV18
TGTGCCAGCTCACCGAGACGGGACTCAGGGGGTAGCACTGAAGCTTTCTTT
CASSPRRDSGGSTEAFF
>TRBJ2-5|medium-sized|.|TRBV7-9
TGTGCCAGCAGCTTTACAGGAGAGACCCAGTACTTC
CASSFTGETQYF
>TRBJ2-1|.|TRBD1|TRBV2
TGTGCCAGCAGAACCGGGACAGGGCGTAGGGCCTACAATGAGCAGTTCTTC
CASRTGTGRRAYNEQFF
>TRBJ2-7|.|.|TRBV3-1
TGTGCCAGCAGCCAAGGGGGAACGCAATCCTACGAGCAGTACTTC
CASSQGGTQSYEQYF
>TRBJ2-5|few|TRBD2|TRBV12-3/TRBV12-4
TGTGCCAGCAGGTGGACTAGCGGGCAAGAGACCCAGTACTTC
CASRWTSGQETQYF